This section outlines one T cell receptor (beta chain) sequence together with its context. The data are from a study of blood T cell repertoires in COVID-19. Produced via immunoSEQ multiplex PCR; TCRdb's table is partial and in-frame only. The sample has about 200,000 clones, around 90% seen once. Sequencing was carried out using peripheral blood. The source of this sequence is a man in his fifties with acute or convalescent COVID-19.

The CDR3 sequence: CASSRGTSRDTQYF. For the CDR3, the DNA is TGTGCCAGCAGCCGGGGGACTAGTAGAGATACGCAGTATTTT. V usage is TRBV27 and J usage is TRBJ2-3; TRBD2 aligns across 8 bases. Germline V gene data show CDR1 as MNHEY and CDR2 as SMNVEV (reference sequence). V shed 6 bases, J shed 5 bases, and the junction held 7 bases outside the gene matches. CDR3 length: 14 amino acids.